Listed below are T cell receptor beta chains from one sample, sequenced in a study of T cell responses to AZD1222 COVID-19 vaccine. Sequenced by immunoSEQ multiplex PCR; TCRdb stores in-frame clones only, minus some. The data hold about 120,000 clones, with 94% observed a single time. The specimen comprised peripheral blood, sampled 28 days after the second AZD1222 dose. Every receptor here comes from an adult who received the AZD1222 COVID-19 vaccine. CDR3s include the opening cysteine and the closing phenylalanine or tryptophan. Fields, in order: clone size, V gene, J gene, D gene, CDR3 protein, CDR3 DNA. D genes are given only for firm matches. Clone size is not always given. Where it is, it says once, few, many or a class for expanded clones.

size: .
V: TRBV25-1
J: TRBJ1-1
D: .
CDR3: CASSEGGTEAFF
DNA: TGTGCCAGCAGTGAGGGGGGGACTGAAGCTTTCTTT

size: .
V: TRBV27
J: TRBJ2-3
D: TRBD1
CDR3: CASNGQGSDTQYF
DNA: TGTGCCAGCAATGGACAGGGTTCAGATACGCAGTATTTT

size: .
V: TRBV19
J: TRBJ1-3
D: .
CDR3: CASSLLRDTSGNTIYF
DNA: TGTGCCAGTAGTCTGCTCCGGGACACCTCTGGAAACACCATATATTTT

size: .
V: TRBV11-2
J: TRBJ1-3
D: TRBD1
CDR3: CASSSPTRDRGRNTIYF
DNA: TGTGCCAGCAGCTCGCCCACCCGGGACAGGGGCAGAAACACCATATATTTT

size: .
V: TRBV12-3/TRBV12-4
J: TRBJ2-7
D: .
CDR3: CASGIPKREQYF
DNA: TGTGCCAGCGGTATACCCAAGCGCGAGCAGTACTTC

size: once
V: TRBV11-2
J: TRBJ1-1
D: .
CDR3: CASSLVRRDTEAFF
DNA: TGTGCCAGCAGCTTAGTAAGACGGGACACTGAAGCTTTCTTT

size: .
V: TRBV11-3
J: TRBJ2-7
D: TRBD1
CDR3: CASSLGAGTGRYEQYF
DNA: TGTGCCAGCAGCTTAGGGGCCGGGACAGGGAGGTACGAGCAGTACTTC

size: .
V: TRBV11-2
J: TRBJ1-4
D: .
CDR3: CASSFPYRAEKLFF
DNA: TGTGCCAGCAGCTTCCCTTACAGGGCTGAAAAACTGTTTTTT

size: .
V: TRBV10-3
J: TRBJ1-5
D: .
CDR3: CAISESVGTAQPQHF
DNA: TGTGCCATCAGTGAGTCGGTCGGGACGGCTCAGCCCCAGCATTTT

size: .
V: TRBV4-1
J: TRBJ2-7
D: TRBD2
CDR3: CASSQERLAGGFYEQYF
DNA: TGCGCCAGCAGCCAAGAAAGGCTAGCGGGGGGCTTCTACGAGCAGTACTTC

size: once
V: TRBV3-1/TRBV3-2
J: TRBJ1-4
D: .
CDR3: CASSQGHWGEKLFF
DNA: TGTGCCAGCAGCCAGGGGCACTGGGGTGAAAAACTGTTTTTT

size: .
V: TRBV3-1/TRBV3-2
J: TRBJ2-7
D: .
CDR3: CASSPSGTPHGQYF
DNA: TGTGCCAGCAGCCCATCCGGGACCCCTCATGGGCAGTACTTC

size: .
V: TRBV4-2
J: TRBJ1-5
D: .
CDR3: CASSQDPIPSGSQHF
DNA: TGTGCCAGCAGCCAAGATCCCATACCCTCCGGGTCCCAGCATTTT

size: .
V: TRBV14
J: TRBJ1-1
D: .
CDR3: CASQSSGTVNTEAFF
DNA: TGTGCCAGCCAAAGCTCCGGGACGGTGAACACTGAAGCTTTCTTT

size: .
V: TRBV15
J: TRBJ2-3
D: .
CDR3: CATSRDPDGDTQYF
DNA: TGTGCCACCAGCAGAGACCCCGACGGGGATACGCAGTATTTT

size: .
V: TRBV7-9
J: TRBJ1-1
D: TRBD1
CDR3: CASSAGTANRQAFF
DNA: TGTGCCAGCAGCGCTGGGACAGCTAATCGACAAGCTTTCTTT

size: .
V: TRBV5-4
J: TRBJ1-2
D: .
CDR3: CASSLDRGWTYGYTF
DNA: TGTGCCAGCAGCTTAGATCGGGGTTGGACCTATGGCTACACCTTC

size: .
V: TRBV4-1
J: TRBJ2-7
D: .
CDR3: CASSQHGAVEQYF
DNA: TGCGCCAGCAGCCAGCACGGCGCGGTTGAGCAGTACTTC

size: .
V: TRBV18
J: TRBJ2-7
D: TRBD2
CDR3: CASSPLGGSRSYEQYF
DNA: TGTGCCAGCTCACCTTTGGGCGGGAGTCGCTCCTACGAGCAGTACTTC

size: .
V: TRBV3-1/TRBV3-2
J: TRBJ1-4
D: TRBD1
CDR3: CASSPRTGTNEKLFF
DNA: TGTGCCAGCAGCCCTCGGACAGGGACTAATGAAAAACTGTTTTTT

size: .
V: TRBV6-6
J: TRBJ2-7
D: TRBD2
CDR3: CASSPLLLAGDVGEQYF
DNA: TGTGCCAGCAGTCCCCTCCTCTTAGCGGGAGATGTTGGCGAGCAGTACTTC

size: .
V: TRBV6-1
J: TRBJ2-7
D: .
CDR3: CASSSDGLPNYEQYF
DNA: TGTGCCAGCAGTTCGGATGGATTACCGAACTACGAGCAGTACTTC

size: .
V: TRBV5-8
J: TRBJ1-1
D: .
CDR3: CASSSEVSTEAFF
DNA: TGTGCCAGCAGCTCTGAGGTGAGCACTGAAGCTTTCTTT

size: .
V: TRBV11-2
J: TRBJ2-7
D: TRBD1
CDR3: CASSPTGTGVIYEQYF
DNA: TGTGCCAGCAGCCCGACCGGGACAGGGGTTATCTACGAGCAGTACTTC

size: .
V: TRBV11-2
J: TRBJ1-1
D: .
CDR3: CASSLEVREAFF
DNA: TGTGCCAGCAGCTTAGAGGTCCGGGAAGCTTTCTTT